Listed below are T cell receptor beta chains from one sample, sequenced in a study of OX40 agonist ivuxolimab in advanced cancers. The protocol was immunoSEQ multiplex PCR, while the TCRdb copy is restricted to in-frame clones and leaves out a portion. The sample contains approximately 74,000 clones, roughly 84% of which appear only once. The input for sequencing was CD4+ or CD8+ T cells sorted from blood, taken in a trial of the OX40 agonist ivuxolimab. The receptors were gathered from an adult with an advanced solid tumor such as melanoma, head and neck, liver or kidney cancer. The CDR3 runs from the conserved cysteine through the conserved F or W. Each record gives: CDR3 length, clone size, V gene, J gene, D gene, CDR3 DNA, CDR3 protein. D genes are given only for firm matches. Expanded clones are given a class, and other clones once, few, many or no size at all.

15	-	TRBV10-3	TRBJ2-1	TRBD2	TGTGCCATCAGTGAGGGACTAGCGGGAGTGAATGAGCAGTTCTTC	CAISEGLAGVNEQFF
13	-	TRBV11-2	TRBJ2-3	TRBD2	TGTGCCAGCGGTAGCGGGACTGGAGATACGCAGTATTTT	CASGSGTGDTQYF
16	-	TRBV7-9	TRBJ2-2	TRBD2	TGTGCCAGCGATACCGGGACTAGCGGAGGTGCCGGGGAGCTGTTTTTT	CASDTGTSGGAGELFF
12	-	TRBV5-4	TRBJ2-2	-	TGTGCCAGCAACTTGGGAGCCGGGGAGCTGTTTTTT	CASNLGAGELFF
17	-	TRBV5-1	TRBJ2-3	TRBD1	TGCGCCAGCAGCTTGTGGACAGGGCATTCGGGCACAGATACGCAGTATTTT	CASSLWTGHSGTDTQYF
15	-	TRBV7-9	TRBJ2-5	TRBD1	TGTGCCAGCAGCTTAAGGGGGCAGGGCCAAGAGACCCAGTACTTC	CASSLRGQGQETQYF
15	-	TRBV7-8	TRBJ1-2	-	TGTGCCAGCAGCTTAGCCGCAGAGTATAACTATGGCTACACCTTC	CASSLAAEYNYGYTF
14	-	TRBV7-9	TRBJ2-5	-	TGTGCCAGCAGCTTGGGCGGAGGGGCAGAGACCCAGTACTTC	CASSLGGGAETQYF
15	few	TRBV19	TRBJ2-1	TRBD2	TGTGCCAGTAGTATAGCGGGAGGGCCGTTCGATGAGCAGTTCTTC	CASSIAGGPFDEQFF
15	-	TRBV6-6	TRBJ1-5	-	TGTGCCAGCAGTTTACTCGGGCAGACCAATCAGCCCCAGCATTTT	CASSLLGQTNQPQHF
16	-	TRBV19	TRBJ1-4	-	TGTGCCAGTAGTATTGGGCCCCTGGAGACTAATGAAAAACTGTTTTTT	CASSIGPLETNEKLFF
12	-	TRBV2	TRBJ2-6	-	TGTGCCAGCAGTGTTGGGGCCAACGTCCTGACTTTC	CASSVGANVLTF
15	-	TRBV6-1	TRBJ1-4	TRBD1	TGTGCCAGCAGTGAAGACAGGGGGCGCGGGGAAAAACTGTTTTTT	CASSEDRGRGEKLFF
12	-	TRBV2	TRBJ2-7	TRBD2	TGTGCCAGCAGGAGCGGGGGCTACGAGCAGTACTTC	CASRSGGYEQYF
14	-	TRBV6-1	TRBJ2-3	-	TGTGCCAGCAGTGAAGGGACAGCGAAAGATACGCAGTATTTT	CASSEGTAKDTQYF
16	-	TRBV28	TRBJ2-1	TRBD2	TGTGCCAGCAGCTCTGGGGCGGGAGGGCCTATGAATGAGCAGTTCTTC	CASSSGAGGPMNEQFF
14	-	TRBV11-2	TRBJ1-1	-	TGTGCCAGCAGCTTTAGGACGATGAACACTGAAGCTTTCTTT	CASSFRTMNTEAFF
13	-	TRBV13	TRBJ2-1	-	TGTGCCAGCAGCTTAGTTTCAACCAACGAGCAGTTCTTC	CASSLVSTNEQFF
15	-	TRBV6-5	TRBJ2-5	TRBD2	TGTGCCAGCAGGGCTAGCGGGATTATCCAAGAGACCCAGTACTTC	CASRASGIIQETQYF
14	once	TRBV6-5	TRBJ1-1	-	TGTGCCAGCAGTTACTCCTCAGTGAACACTGAAGCTTTCTTT	CASSYSSVNTEAFF
14	once	TRBV7-9	TRBJ1-2	-	TGTGCCAGCACCCTATTCGACGGTAACTATGGCTACACCTTC	CASTLFDGNYGYTF
15	-	TRBV14	TRBJ2-7	-	TGTGCCAGCAGCCAAGACGGGAGCGGCCTCCTCAAGCAGTACTTC	CASSQDGSGLLKQYF
15	-	TRBV30	TRBJ2-3	TRBD1	TGTGCCTGGAGTAGTACAGGGCAGGGGGAAGATACGCAGTATTTT	CAWSSTGQGEDTQYF
14	-	TRBV9	TRBJ2-1	-	TGTGCCAGCAGCGTTTACCTAGCAGGCAATGAGCAGTTCTTC	CASSVYLAGNEQFF
13	-	TRBV5-6	TRBJ1-2	TRBD1	TGTGCCAGCAGACGACAGGGAACCGATGGCTACACCTTC	CASRRQGTDGYTF
16	-	TRBV5-4	TRBJ2-1	TRBD2	TGTGCCAGCAGCACAGGACTAGCGGGAGGGCACAATGAGCAATTCTTC	CASSTGLAGGHNEQFF
14	-	TRBV5-1	TRBJ2-7	-	TGCGCCAGCAGCTTGTCAGGGTTTCCCTACGAGCAGTACTTC	CASSLSGFPYEQYF